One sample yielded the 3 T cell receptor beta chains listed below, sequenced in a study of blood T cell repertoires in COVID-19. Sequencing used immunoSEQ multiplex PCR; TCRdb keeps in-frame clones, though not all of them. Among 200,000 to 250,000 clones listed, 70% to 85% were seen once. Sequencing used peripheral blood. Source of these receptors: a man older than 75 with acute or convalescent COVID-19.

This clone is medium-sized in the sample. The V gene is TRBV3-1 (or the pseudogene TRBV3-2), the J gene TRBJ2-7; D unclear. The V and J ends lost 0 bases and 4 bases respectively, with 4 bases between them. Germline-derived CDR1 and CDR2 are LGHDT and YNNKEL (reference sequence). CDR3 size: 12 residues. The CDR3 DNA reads TGTGCCAGCAGCCAAGATCAATACGAGCAGTACTTC. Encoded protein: CASSQDQYEQYF.

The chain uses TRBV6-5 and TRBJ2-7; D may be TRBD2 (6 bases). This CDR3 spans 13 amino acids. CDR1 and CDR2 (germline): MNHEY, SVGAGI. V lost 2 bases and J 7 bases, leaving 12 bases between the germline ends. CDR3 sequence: CASSYAGSGEQYF. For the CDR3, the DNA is TGTGCCAGCAGTTACGCGGGAAGTGGAGAGCAGTACTTC.

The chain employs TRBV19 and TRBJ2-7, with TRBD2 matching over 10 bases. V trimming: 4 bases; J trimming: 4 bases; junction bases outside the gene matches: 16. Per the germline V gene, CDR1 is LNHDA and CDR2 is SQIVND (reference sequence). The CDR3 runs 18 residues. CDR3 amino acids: CASSTVASGRVALYEQYF. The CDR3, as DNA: TGTGCCAGTAGTACGGTTGCTAGCGGGAGAGTTGCCCTGTACGAGCAGTACTTC.